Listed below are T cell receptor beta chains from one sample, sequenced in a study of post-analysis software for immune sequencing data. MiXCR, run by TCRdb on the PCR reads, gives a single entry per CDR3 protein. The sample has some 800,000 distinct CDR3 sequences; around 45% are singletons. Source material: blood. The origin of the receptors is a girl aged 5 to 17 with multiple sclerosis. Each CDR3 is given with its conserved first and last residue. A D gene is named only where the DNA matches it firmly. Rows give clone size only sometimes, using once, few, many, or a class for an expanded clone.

cdr3_nt: TGTGCCAACAGCGAAACAGGACTCACAGATACGCAGTATTTT
cdr3_aa: CANSETGLTDTQYF
d_call: -
v_call: TRBV9
j_call: TRBJ2-3
clone_size: -

cdr3_nt: TGTGCCATCAGTGAAGGACTAGCGGGAGCGGCCGCGATATCTACCGAGCAGTACTTC
cdr3_aa: CAISEGLAGAAAISTEQYF
d_call: TRBD2
v_call: TRBV10-3
j_call: TRBJ2-7
clone_size: -

cdr3_nt: TGTGCCAGCAGCTCTCACAGCGGGACCTCTTACAATGAGCAGTTCTTC
cdr3_aa: CASSSHSGTSYNEQFF
d_call: TRBD2
v_call: TRBV7-3
j_call: TRBJ2-1
clone_size: many

cdr3_nt: TGTGCCAGCAGCCCCGGGGGCTTCCCCTACGAGCAGTACTTC
cdr3_aa: CASSPGGFPYEQYF
d_call: -
v_call: TRBV11-2
j_call: TRBJ2-7
clone_size: -

cdr3_nt: TGCGCCAGCACCGGACTAGAAGATACGCAGTATTTT
cdr3_aa: CASTGLEDTQYF
d_call: TRBD2
v_call: TRBV10-1
j_call: TRBJ2-3
clone_size: few

cdr3_nt: TGTGCCAGCAGCCCCAGGGGGCGAATTGGCTACACCTTC
cdr3_aa: CASSPRGRIGYTF
d_call: TRBD1
v_call: TRBV12-3/TRBV12-4
j_call: TRBJ1-2
clone_size: -

cdr3_nt: TGCGCCAGCAGCCAAGGATACGGCGGCAATGAGCAGTTCTTC
cdr3_aa: CASSQGYGGNEQFF
d_call: -
v_call: TRBV4-3
j_call: TRBJ2-1
clone_size: few

cdr3_nt: TGCAGCGTTGCGGGACAGGGACCCTATGGCTACACCTTC
cdr3_aa: CSVAGQGPYGYTF
d_call: TRBD1
v_call: TRBV29-1
j_call: TRBJ1-2
clone_size: -

cdr3_nt: TGCGCCAGCAGCCAAGAATTTAGTGGAGGGGCCCCGAACACTGAAGCTTTCTTT
cdr3_aa: CASSQEFSGGAPNTEAFF
d_call: -
v_call: TRBV4-1
j_call: TRBJ1-1
clone_size: -

cdr3_nt: TGTGCCAGCAGTTTTCCCCTAGCCCACCCGGGCAATGAGCAGTTCTTC
cdr3_aa: CASSFPLAHPGNEQFF
d_call: -
v_call: TRBV28
j_call: TRBJ2-1
clone_size: few

cdr3_nt: TGCAGTGCTAGAGATAGTGGGAGGAGTAGCTACACCTTC
cdr3_aa: CSARDSGRSSYTF
d_call: -
v_call: TRBV20-1
j_call: TRBJ1-2
clone_size: few

cdr3_nt: TGTGCCAGCAGCCCAGACTTGACAGATACGCAGTATTTT
cdr3_aa: CASSPDLTDTQYF
d_call: -
v_call: TRBV4-2
j_call: TRBJ2-3
clone_size: few

cdr3_nt: TGTGCCAGCAGCTTTATCGAACAGGCCGGACCAACAGATACGCAGTATTTT
cdr3_aa: CASSFIEQAGPTDTQYF
d_call: -
v_call: TRBV7-2
j_call: TRBJ2-3
clone_size: -

cdr3_nt: TGCAATGCTAGAGATCGGGCTTTTCCCTCAACTAATGAAAAACTGTTTTTT
cdr3_aa: CNARDRAFPSTNEKLFF
d_call: -
v_call: TRBV20-1
j_call: TRBJ1-4
clone_size: -

cdr3_nt: TGTGCCAGCAGCTTCCCGACGGGAGTTAACTACAATGAGCAGTTCTTC
cdr3_aa: CASSFPTGVNYNEQFF
d_call: -
v_call: TRBV13
j_call: TRBJ2-1
clone_size: few

cdr3_nt: TGCAGTGCTAGAGCAGCGGCTACTAACTATGGCTACACCTTC
cdr3_aa: CSARAAATNYGYTF
d_call: -
v_call: TRBV20-1
j_call: TRBJ1-2
clone_size: few

cdr3_nt: TGCAGTGCGGATCCCCCGACAGGGCGGCAAGAGACCCAGTACTTC
cdr3_aa: CSADPPTGRQETQYF
d_call: TRBD1
v_call: TRBV20-1
j_call: TRBJ2-5
clone_size: -

cdr3_nt: TGTGCCAGCAGCCTGAGGGAGGGCGGCCACGAGCAGTACTTC
cdr3_aa: CASSLREGGHEQYF
d_call: TRBD2
v_call: TRBV7-9
j_call: TRBJ2-7
clone_size: -

cdr3_nt: TGCAGTGCTAGAGACCCCCGGGGCCATGAGGGGGGGCAGTTCTTC
cdr3_aa: CSARDPRGHEGGQFF
d_call: -
v_call: TRBV20-1
j_call: TRBJ2-1
clone_size: -

cdr3_nt: TGTGCCAGCAGCTTAAAGGGGGGGTGGGGCGATGGCTACACCTTC
cdr3_aa: CASSLKGGWGDGYTF
d_call: -
v_call: TRBV7-2
j_call: TRBJ1-2
clone_size: few

cdr3_nt: TGTGCCAGCAGTTACGGGGACAGTTTGGAGACCCAGTACTTC
cdr3_aa: CASSYGDSLETQYF
d_call: TRBD1
v_call: TRBV6-6
j_call: TRBJ2-5
clone_size: few

cdr3_nt: TGTGCCAGCAGTTTTTGGGGGGCTGGGGCCAACGTCCTGACTTTC
cdr3_aa: CASSFWGAGANVLTF
d_call: -
v_call: TRBV28
j_call: TRBJ2-6
clone_size: few

cdr3_nt: TGTGCCAGCAGCAACCCGCTGGGAGGGGGCACGGGTGAGCAGTACTTC
cdr3_aa: CASSNPLGGGTGEQYF
d_call: -
v_call: TRBV7-6
j_call: TRBJ2-7
clone_size: few

cdr3_nt: TGTGCCAGCAGCCCTACCGGGGGAACCAACTACGAGCAGTACTTC
cdr3_aa: CASSPTGGTNYEQYF
d_call: -
v_call: TRBV9
j_call: TRBJ2-7
clone_size: -

cdr3_nt: TGTGCCAGCAGCCCCGCGGGGGGGGCTTCCTACGAGCAGTACTTC
cdr3_aa: CASSPAGGASYEQYF
d_call: TRBD2
v_call: TRBV27
j_call: TRBJ2-7
clone_size: -

cdr3_nt: TGTGCCAGCAGTTTAGGGGACAGCGTGCTGAGGCAGCAGTACTTC
cdr3_aa: CASSLGDSVLRQQYF
d_call: TRBD1
v_call: TRBV12-3/TRBV12-4
j_call: TRBJ2-7
clone_size: -

cdr3_nt: TGCGCCAGCAGCCAAGATCGGCGGCCAAATTCACCCCTCCACTTT
cdr3_aa: CASSQDRRPNSPLHF
d_call: -
v_call: TRBV4-1
j_call: TRBJ1-6
clone_size: few

cdr3_nt: TGTGCCAGCAGCTTAGCGGTCTCCAAATACACTCACTACGAGCAGTACTTC
cdr3_aa: CASSLAVSKYTHYEQYF
d_call: -
v_call: TRBV7-2
j_call: TRBJ2-7
clone_size: -